The rows below give T cell receptor beta chains drawn from one sample of a study of CD8 T cells in Susac syndrome. TCRdb used MiXCR to reprocess the immunoSEQ multiplex PCR reads, holding one entry per CDR3 protein. The sample carries 100,000 to 150,000 distinct CDR3 sequences, 90% to 95% recorded once. The sample taken for sequencing was CD4+ T cells from PBMCs. The receptors originated from a human donor in good health. The CDR3 runs from the conserved cysteine through the conserved F or W. The order of the fields is J gene, D gene, CDR3 length, V gene, clone size, CDR3 protein, CDR3 DNA. D genes are given only for firm matches. Clone size is stated in some rows and not others, as once, few, many or a class when expanded.

>TRBJ2-1|TRBD2|15|TRBV5-1|NA
CASSLVTSGDNEQFF
TGCGCCAGCAGCTTGGTGACTAGCGGCGACAATGAGCAGTTCTTC
>TRBJ2-7|NA|18|TRBV12-3/TRBV12-4|NA
CASSSGTRGMFATYGQYF
TGTGCCAGCAGTTCCGGGACCCGGGGTATGTTTGCGACTTACGGGCAGTACTTC
>TRBJ2-2|NA|13|TRBV12-3/TRBV12-4|NA
CASRGLYTGELFF
TGTGCCAGTCGTGGACTGTACACCGGGGAGCTGTTTTTT
>TRBJ2-3|NA|16|TRBV4-2|NA
CASSQDVRPSTDTQYF
TGTGCCAGCAGCCAAGATGTCAGGCCCAGCACAGATACGCAGTATTTT
>TRBJ2-6|NA|14|TRBV20-1|NA
CSARVPRGANVLTF
TGCAGTGCTAGAGTTCCCCGGGGGGCCAACGTCCTGACTTTC
>TRBJ2-5|TRBD2|16|TRBV12-3/TRBV12-4|NA
CASSSWTSGSGETQYF
TGTGCCAGCAGTTCGTGGACTAGCGGGAGCGGGGAGACCCAGTACTTC
>TRBJ2-7|TRBD2|13|TRBV20-1|once
CSAREGGSYEQYF
TGCAGTGCGCGGGAGGGCGGTTCCTACGAGCAGTACTTC
>TRBJ2-3|TRBD2|15|TRBV29-1|NA
CSVKLAGRGTDTQYF
TGCAGCGTCAAACTAGCGGGCAGGGGCACAGATACGCAGTATTTT
>TRBJ1-5|NA|13|TRBV24-1|NA
CATSHSGNQPQHF
TGTGCCACCAGTCACAGCGGGAATCAGCCCCAGCATTTT
>TRBJ2-5|NA|18|TRBV28|NA
CASSCISRTDTHQETQYF
TGTGCCAGCAGCTGCATATCGAGGACAGATACGCACCAAGAGACCCAGTACTTC
>TRBJ1-5|NA|13|TRBV30|NA
CAWSVGRDQPQHF
TGTGCCTGGAGCGTAGGGAGGGATCAGCCCCAGCATTTT
>TRBJ2-5|TRBD1|15|TRBV27|NA
CASSFDRAHQETQYF
TGTGCCAGCAGTTTCGACAGGGCCCACCAAGAGACCCAGTACTTC
>TRBJ1-2|NA|12|TRBV3-1|NA
CASSHRVDGYTF
TGTGCCAGCAGCCACAGGGTCGATGGCTACACCTTC
>TRBJ1-2|NA|15|TRBV6-5|once
CASSSVGAGHYGYTF
TGTGCCAGCAGTTCCGTTGGGGCAGGGCACTATGGCTACACCTTC
>TRBJ1-2|TRBD1|13|TRBV12-3/TRBV12-4|NA
CASSFRTGGRHCF
TGTGCCAGCAGTTTTCGTACAGGGGGGCGTCATTGCTTC
>TRBJ1-2|NA|14|TRBV12-3/TRBV12-4|NA
CASSFAGAAPGYTF
TGTGCCAGCAGTTTTGCGGGAGCGGCTCCGGGCTACACCTTC
>TRBJ1-1|TRBD1|15|TRBV6-1|NA
CASTQGGQGATEAFF
TGTGCCAGCACCCAGGGGGGACAGGGGGCTACTGAAGCTTTCTTT
>TRBJ2-5|NA|13|TRBV29-1|NA
CSVHTGWGETQYF
TGCAGCGTGCACACAGGGTGGGGAGAGACCCAGTACTTC
>TRBJ2-7|TRBD1|12|TRBV6-5|NA
CATLGQSYEQYF
TGTGCCACCTTGGGACAGAGCTACGAGCAGTACTTC
>TRBJ2-5|NA|14|TRBV5-4|NA
CASSLMTGGETQYF
TGTGCCAGCAGCTTGATGACCGGCGGGGAGACCCAGTACTTC
>TRBJ2-5|NA|19|TRBV2|NA
CASTTTGIQGGSRVETQYF
TGTGCCAGCACCACGACAGGAATCCAGGGAGGATCCCGTGTGGAGACCCAGTACTTC
>TRBJ2-6|TRBD1|18|TRBV6-5|NA
CASSLVGTAVSGANVLTF
TGTGCCAGCAGTTTGGTCGGGACAGCGGTTTCTGGGGCCAACGTCCTGACTTTC
>TRBJ2-7|NA|12|TRBV29-1|NA
CSVGPDSYEQYF
TGCAGCGTTGGCCCTGATTCCTACGAGCAGTACTTC
>TRBJ2-3|TRBD2|13|TRBV29-1|NA
CSVGTSVTDTQYF
TGCAGCGTTGGGACTAGCGTCACAGATACGCAGTATTTT
>TRBJ2-5|NA|14|TRBV5-1|NA
CASSSSGNQETQYF
TGCGCCAGCAGCTCTTCCGGGAATCAGGAGACCCAGTACTTC
>TRBJ2-4|TRBD1|15|TRBV2|NA
CASSSDRVAKNIQYF
TGTGCCAGCAGTTCGGACAGGGTGGCCAAAAACATTCAGTACTTC
>TRBJ2-7|NA|13|TRBV29-1|NA
CSVFGSGTYEQYF
TGCAGCGTGTTTGGTTCGGGGACCTACGAGCAGTACTTC
>TRBJ1-2|NA|13|TRBV28|NA
CASSFAAGNGYTF
TGTGCCAGCAGTTTCGCGGCAGGAAATGGCTACACCTTC
>TRBJ1-1|NA|15|TRBV7-9|NA
CASSFRAGGGDEAFF
TGTGCCAGCAGCTTCCGGGCGGGGGGTGGAGATGAAGCTTTCTTT
>TRBJ2-7|NA|14|TRBV5-1|NA
CASSLIPASYEQYF
TGCGCCAGCAGCTTAATCCCTGCCTCCTACGAGCAGTACTTC
>TRBJ2-3|NA|14|TRBV9|once
CASSVEGRTDTQYF
TGTGCCAGCAGCGTAGAGGGCCGCACAGATACGCAGTATTTT
>TRBJ1-5|NA|16|TRBV5-1|once
CASSSGDPGSNQPQHF
TGCGCCAGCAGCTCCGGGGATCCAGGAAGCAATCAGCCCCAGCATTTT
>TRBJ1-2|NA|13|TRBV28|few
CASSLPASYGYTF
TGTGCCAGCAGTCTCCCGGCCTCATATGGCTACACCTTC
>TRBJ2-5|NA|13|TRBV3-1|NA
CASSQGQGETQYF
TGTGCCAGCAGCCAAGGGCAGGGAGAGACCCAGTACTTC
>TRBJ2-7|NA|13|TRBV12-3/TRBV12-4|NA
CASKQSAATEQYF
TGTGCCAGCAAACAATCCGCTGCTACGGAGCAGTACTTC
>TRBJ1-5|TRBD1|16|TRBV4-1|NA
CASSLQGAGGNQPQHF
TGCGCCAGCAGCCTCCAGGGGGCGGGGGGCAATCAGCCCCAGCATTTT
>TRBJ2-1|NA|16|TRBV3-1|NA
CASSQRLGTTGKEQFF
TGTGCCAGCAGCCAAAGGTTAGGGACCACTGGGAAGGAGCAGTTCTTC
>TRBJ2-2|NA|14|TRBV2|NA
CASTPQGLSGELFF
TGTGCCAGCACCCCCCAAGGACTATCCGGGGAGCTGTTTTTT
>TRBJ2-1|TRBD1|13|TRBV28|NA
CASRGQGAYEQFF
TGTGCCAGCAGGGGACAGGGGGCGTATGAGCAGTTCTTC
>TRBJ1-1|NA|11|TRBV29-1|NA
CSVARVPEAFF
TGCAGCGTTGCCCGGGTCCCTGAAGCTTTCTTT
>TRBJ2-7|TRBD2|14|TRBV20-1|NA
CSARTSSGTYEQYF
TGCAGTGCTAGGACGTCTAGCGGGACCTACGAGCAGTACTTC
>TRBJ2-1|NA|16|TRBV5-1|NA
CASSLPTSGSYNEQFF
TGCGCCAGCAGCTTGCCCACTAGTGGGTCCTACAATGAGCAGTTCTTC
>TRBJ2-7|TRBD1|19|TRBV18|once
CASSSTLHRGRSFSYEQYF
TGTGCCAGCTCATCGACGCTTCACAGGGGGCGAAGCTTCTCCTACGAGCAGTACTTC
>TRBJ1-5|TRBD1|15|TRBV19|NA
CASTLGTAEGQPQHF
TGTGCCAGTACGCTGGGGACAGCCGAGGGTCAGCCCCAGCATTTT
>TRBJ2-5|TRBD1|17|TRBV20-1|NA
CSARRGAGTGGGETQYF
TGCAGTGCCCGCCGAGGTGCCGGGACAGGGGGCGGAGAGACCCAGTACTTC
>TRBJ2-1|NA|16|TRBV3-1|once
CASSSRGVSSYNEQFF
TGTGCCAGCAGCTCACGAGGGGTGAGCTCCTACAATGAGCAGTTCTTC
>TRBJ2-6|NA|16|TRBV28|NA
CASSLARSSGANVLTF
TGTGCCAGCAGTTTGGCACGAAGCTCTGGGGCCAACGTCCTGACTTTC
>TRBJ1-1|NA|14|TRBV6-5|NA
CASSYSRMNTEAFF
TGTGCCAGCAGTTACTCCCGCATGAACACTGAAGCTTTCTTT
>TRBJ2-1|NA|14|TRBV24-1|NA
CATSDSGWGRLQFF
TGTGCCACCAGTGATTCGGGATGGGGGCGGTTGCAGTTCTTC
>TRBJ2-3|NA|13|TRBV2|once
CASSAQPADTQYF
TGTGCCAGCAGTGCCCAGCCCGCAGATACGCAGTATTTT
>TRBJ2-2|NA|14|TRBV20-1|NA
CSARVGSGTGELFF
TGCAGTGCTAGAGTGGGGAGTGGGACCGGGGAGCTGTTTTTT
>TRBJ2-6|NA|14|TRBV7-9|once
CASSLPGQPGVLTF
TGTGCCAGCAGCCTCCCGGGACAACCAGGCGTCCTGACTTTC
>TRBJ2-3|NA|14|TRBV7-2|NA
CASSLAGLTDTQYF
TGTGCCAGCAGCTTAGCGGGCCTCACAGATACGCAGTATTTT
>TRBJ2-1|TRBD2|14|TRBV30|NA
CAWSSLAGGNEQFF
TGTGCCTGGAGTAGCCTAGCGGGAGGAAATGAGCAGTTCTTC
>TRBJ1-2|NA|16|TRBV7-9|once
CASSRSTGPISYGYTF
TGTGCCAGCAGCCGGAGTACGGGACCGATAAGCTATGGCTACACCTTC
>TRBJ2-5|TRBD1|15|TRBV5-6|NA
CASSHGQGRIGTQYF
TGTGCCAGCAGTCATGGACAGGGCAGGATTGGGACCCAGTACTTC
>TRBJ2-6|NA|16|TRBV13|NA
CASSFGYPSGANVLTF
TGTGCCAGCAGCTTTGGGTACCCCTCTGGGGCCAACGTCCTGACTTTC
>TRBJ2-5|NA|16|TRBV7-6|NA
CASSLDPGLTQETQYF
TGTGCCAGCAGCTTAGACCCGGGACTTACCCAAGAGACCCAGTACTTC
>TRBJ2-7|NA|14|TRBV10-1|NA
CASSVSRLYNEQYF
TGCGCCAGCAGTGTAAGTCGGTTGTATAACGAGCAGTACTTC